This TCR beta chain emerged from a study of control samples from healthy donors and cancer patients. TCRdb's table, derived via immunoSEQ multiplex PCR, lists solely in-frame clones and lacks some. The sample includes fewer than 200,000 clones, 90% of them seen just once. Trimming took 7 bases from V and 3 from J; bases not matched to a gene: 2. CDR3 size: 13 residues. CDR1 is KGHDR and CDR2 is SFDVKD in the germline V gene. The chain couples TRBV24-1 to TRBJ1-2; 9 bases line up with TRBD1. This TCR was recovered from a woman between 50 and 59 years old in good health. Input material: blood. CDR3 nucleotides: TGTGCCACCAGCCGGGACAGGGACTATGGCTACACCTTC. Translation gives CATSRDRDYGYTF.